This T cell receptor beta chain stems from a study of cytomegalovirus exposure and HLA in healthy donors. Only a few counts were recorded for this clone. The study ran its PCR with 60 Vbeta and 13 Jbeta primers. Data came from immunoSEQ multiplex PCR; TCRdb stores just in-frame clones and leaves some out. The repertoire holds under 200,000 clones, 82% seen once, with roughly 0.5% in the top ten. Per the germline V gene, CDR1 is MGHRA and CDR2 is YSYEKL. This CDR3 is built from 13 residues. V shed 1 base and J shed 5 bases, with 6 bases lying between them. The chain recombines TRBV4-1 with TRBJ1-5; no reliable D call. This clonotype was obtained from a woman aged 50 to 60 in good health and CMV-seronegative. The sample consisted of PBMCs. This CDR3 reads CASSQGQYQPQHF. CDR3 DNA: TGCGCCAGCAGCCAAGGCCAGTATCAGCCCCAGCATTTT.